The clone carrying this T cell receptor beta chain was detected only a few times. The antigen remains undetermined. This specimen comes from a study of shared clonotypes between healthy human individuals. Whole-study findings and limits: Shared clonotypes: approximately 5% naive CD4, about 3.5% naive CD8, under 2.5% memory CD4, 0.4% to 0.45% memory CD8.

The V end lost 5 bases, the J end lost 1 base, and 10 bases lay between the germline ends. From germline, CDR1 is SGDLS and CDR2 YYNGEE. This CDR3 spans 14 amino acids. Each subset's genomic DNA was split evenly across several immunoSEQ plates. Sequencing used immunoSEQ multiplex PCR; TCRdb keeps in-frame clones, though not all of them. The data contain 700,000 to 950,000 clones, just over 95% of them singletons. Naive-designated CD8 cells lacked CD45RO, were positively enriched for CCR7, and omitted terminally differentiated effector memory CD45RA+ cells. V usage is TRBV9 and J usage is TRBJ2-1; no definite D call. This TCR derives from a man aged 25-45 years in good health. Sequencing was carried out using naive CD8+ T cells sorted from blood. In nucleotides, the CDR3 is TGTGCCAGCAGTATAGGAGATTCCTACAATGAGCAGTTCTTC. It specifies CASSIGDSYNEQFF.